These T cell receptor beta chains were read from a single sample in a study of blood T cell repertoires in COVID-19. Generated by immunoSEQ multiplex PCR, the TCRdb table keeps only in-frame clones and is missing some. The table has 430,000 or so clones, about 88% seen once; the top ten hold around 1.5%. Sequencing was carried out using PBMCs or T cells enriched from blood (not recorded which). These receptors all come from a woman between 18 and 29 years old who had been exposed to COVID-19. CDR3s include the opening cysteine and the closing phenylalanine or tryptophan. Each record gives: V gene, CDR3 length, D gene, clone size, J gene, CDR3 protein, CDR3 DNA. A D gene is named only where the DNA matches it firmly. Some rows mark clone size as missing; the rest say once, few, many or name a class of expanded clone.

TRBV7-2	13	TRBD1	NA	TRBJ1-2	CASEVGQAYGYTF	TGTGCCAGCGAGGTCGGACAGGCCTATGGCTACACCTTC
TRBV7-9	12	NA	NA	TRBJ1-6	CASSQSNSPLHF	TGTGCCAGCAGCCAATCAAATTCACCCCTCCACTTT
TRBV10-2	18	TRBD2	NA	TRBJ2-1	CASSVSSGGGGVYNEQFF	TGCGCCAGCAGTGTGTCTAGCGGGGGGGGAGGGGTATACAATGAGCAGTTCTTC
TRBV19	14	TRBD2	NA	TRBJ2-7	CASSIGGSSYEQYF	TGTGCCAGTAGTATCGGCGGGAGCTCCTACGAGCAGTACTTC
TRBV9	15	NA	NA	TRBJ2-3	CASSVVGAGTDTQYF	TGTGCCAGCAGCGTAGTCGGCGCGGGCACAGATACGCAGTATTTT
TRBV21-1	16	NA	NA	TRBJ2-7	CASSKRPGTIDYEQYF	TGTGCCAGCAGCAAACGCCCAGGGACTATCGACTACGAGCAGTACTTC
TRBV4-3	16	NA	NA	TRBJ2-2	CASSQDRAGFTGELFF	TGCGCCAGCAGCCAAGATAGGGCGGGGTTCACCGGGGAGCTGTTTTTT
TRBV5-1	12	NA	NA	TRBJ2-1	CASSLAGFEQFF	TGCGCCAGCAGCTTGGCGGGGTTTGAGCAGTTCTTC
TRBV14	14	NA	NA	TRBJ1-2	CASSPWTPNYGYTF	TGTGCCAGCAGCCCCTGGACACCTAACTATGGCTACACCTTC
TRBV6-5	11	NA	NA	TRBJ2-3	CASHQANTQYF	TGTGCCAGCCACCAAGCAAATACGCAGTATTTT
TRBV28	17	NA	NA	TRBJ1-2	CASSFSTSRTANYGYTF	TGTGCCAGCAGTTTCTCTACTTCCAGGACAGCTAACTATGGCTACACCTTC
TRBV6-5	15	TRBD1	once	TRBJ1-6	CASKDRGQGSSPLHF	TGTGCCAGCAAGGACCGAGGACAGGGGAGTTCACCCCTCCACTTT
TRBV12-3/TRBV12-4	13	NA	NA	TRBJ1-5	CASSVTGFKPQHF	TGTGCCAGCAGTGTAACAGGGTTCAAGCCCCAGCATTTT
TRBV29-1	16	NA	NA	TRBJ1-3	CSVGKISGTSGNTIYF	TGCAGCGTTGGTAAAATTAGCGGGACCTCTGGAAACACCATATATTTT
TRBV7-8	17	TRBD1	once	TRBJ2-3	CASSRTGGLSGTDTQYF	TGTGCCAGCAGCCGGACAGGGGGCTTGTCGGGCACAGATACGCAGTATTTT
TRBV6-2/TRBV6-3	15	NA	NA	TRBJ1-5	CASSYSPQINQPQHF	TGTGCCAGCAGTTACTCCCCCCAGATCAATCAGCCCCAGCATTTT
TRBV7-9	15	NA	few	TRBJ1-2	CASSLTQGSNYGYTF	TGTGCCAGCAGCTTGACACAGGGCTCTAACTATGGCTACACCTTC
TRBV27	17	TRBD2	NA	TRBJ2-1	CASRTGLAGGPYNEQFF	TGTGCCAGCAGAACTGGACTAGCGGGAGGGCCCTACAATGAGCAGTTCTTC
TRBV7-6	14	TRBD2	NA	TRBJ2-3	CASSLAHTSGTQYF	TGTGCCAGCAGCTTAGCGCACACTAGCGGGACGCAGTATTTT
TRBV18	14	NA	NA	TRBJ1-6	CASSPRQYNSPLHF	TGTGCCAGCTCACCACGACAGTATAATTCACCCCTCCACTTT
TRBV19	16	TRBD1	NA	TRBJ1-5	CASTQTGTGVNQPQHF	TGTGCCAGTACCCAAACCGGGACAGGGGTCAATCAGCCCCAGCATTTT
TRBV5-1	16	TRBD2	NA	TRBJ2-7	CASSAGTGTSGYEQYF	TGCGCCAGCAGCGCTGGAACCGGGACTAGCGGGTACGAGCAGTACTTC
TRBV15	16	TRBD1	NA	TRBJ1-4	CATSRDPGTDNEKLFF	TGTGCCACCAGCAGAGATCCCGGGACAGATAATGAAAAACTGTTTTTT
TRBV18	19	TRBD2	NA	TRBJ2-7	CASSPGGEAALALFYEQYF	TGTGCCAGCTCACCAGGGGGGGAGGCCGCCTTAGCCTTATTCTACGAGCAGTACTTC
TRBV28	15	TRBD2	NA	TRBJ2-2	CASRELAGGVGELFF	TGTGCCAGCAGAGAGCTAGCGGGGGGTGTCGGGGAGCTGTTTTTT
TRBV7-9	15	NA	NA	TRBJ2-7	CASSATGEASYEQYF	TGTGCCAGCAGCGCAACAGGGGAGGCCTCCTACGAGCAGTACTTC
TRBV11-2	14	TRBD2	once	TRBJ2-3	CASSLGASGRTQYF	TGTGCCAGCAGCTTAGGGGCTAGCGGGCGTACGCAGTATTTT
TRBV28	13	NA	NA	TRBJ2-1	CASSRETRNEQFF	TGTGCCAGCAGCCGGGAGACTAGGAATGAGCAGTTCTTC
TRBV7-9	13	NA	NA	TRBJ2-3	CASSPGVTDTQYF	TGTGCCAGCAGCCCGGGAGTCACAGATACGCAGTATTTT
TRBV5-5	15	NA	NA	TRBJ2-7	CASSSNPTVSYEQYF	TGTGCCAGCAGCTCCAACCCGACAGTCTCCTACGAGCAGTACTTC
TRBV5-4	14	NA	NA	TRBJ1-2	CASSPGGGNYGYTF	TGTGCCAGCAGCCCCGGTGGAGGTAACTATGGCTACACCTTC
TRBV14	13	NA	NA	TRBJ2-7	CASSQVDAREQYF	TGTGCCAGCAGCCAAGTGGATGCGCGGGAGCAGTACTTC
TRBV14	15	TRBD1	NA	TRBJ1-4	CASSRMTGAGEKLFF	TGTGCCAGCAGCCGAATGACAGGGGCTGGCGAAAAACTGTTTTTT
TRBV5-1	11	NA	NA	TRBJ2-7	CASSSSYEQYF	TGCGCCAGCAGCTCATCCTACGAGCAGTACTTC
TRBV6-5	15	TRBD1	NA	TRBJ1-1	CASSNPGQANTEAFF	TGTGCCAGCAGTAACCCGGGACAGGCGAACACTGAAGCTTTCTTT
TRBV6-5	15	TRBD1	NA	TRBJ1-1	CASRPTGGRNTEAFF	TGTGCCAGCAGGCCGACAGGGGGCAGGAACACTGAAGCTTTCTTT
TRBV28	13	TRBD2	NA	TRBJ2-7	CASSTAGAYEQYF	TGTGCCAGCAGTACCGCGGGAGCCTACGAGCAGTACTTC
TRBV11-2	15	TRBD2	NA	TRBJ2-7	CASMRGLAGSYEQYF	TGTGCCAGCATGCGAGGACTAGCTGGGTCCTACGAGCAGTACTTC
TRBV9	15	TRBD1	NA	TRBJ2-3	CASSAGTGSTDTQYF	TGTGCCAGCAGCGCCGGGACAGGGAGCACAGATACGCAGTATTTT
TRBV18	15	NA	once	TRBJ2-7	CASSLSGGLSYEQYF	TGTGCCAGCTCCCTTTCCGGGGGGCTCTCCTACGAGCAGTACTTC
TRBV21-1	20	NA	NA	TRBJ1-5	CASSKRVERQKKFSNQPQHF	TGTGCCAGCAGCAAAAGAGTGGAGAGACAGAAAAAATTTAGCAATCAGCCCCAGCATTTT
TRBV5-4	14	TRBD2	NA	TRBJ2-7	CASRQRGLAGVMYF	TGTGCCAGCAGACAGCGGGGACTAGCGGGAGTGATGTACTTC
TRBV5-1	13	NA	NA	TRBJ1-3	CASRREAGNTIYF	TGCGCCAGCAGAAGGGAGGCTGGAAACACCATATATTTT
TRBV18	14	NA	NA	TRBJ1-5	CASSPGGIWQPQHF	TGTGCCAGCTCACCGGGGGGAATCTGGCAGCCCCAGCATTTT
TRBV7-2	13	NA	NA	TRBJ1-3	CASSSYSGNTIYF	TGTGCCAGCAGCTCCTACTCTGGAAACACCATATATTTT
TRBV3-1/TRBV3-2	18	TRBD2	NA	TRBJ2-1	CASSPLLAGEMGYNEQFF	TGTGCCAGCAGCCCCTTACTAGCGGGAGAAATGGGGTACAATGAGCAGTTCTTC
TRBV5-1	16	NA	few	TRBJ2-6	CASSLAQGPGANVLTF	TGCGCCAGCAGCTTGGCTCAGGGTCCCGGGGCCAACGTCCTGACTTTC
TRBV7-2	14	TRBD2	NA	TRBJ2-2	CASSLAGLNGELFF	TGTGCCAGCAGCCTAGCGGGACTGAACGGGGAGCTGTTTTTT
TRBV7-8	15	TRBD2	NA	TRBJ2-7	CASSIHGGGPEEQYF	TGTGCCAGCAGTATACATGGGGGAGGGCCGGAAGAGCAGTACTTC
TRBV18	14	NA	NA	TRBJ2-5	CASAQVASQETQYF	TGTGCCAGCGCCCAAGTGGCCTCCCAAGAGACCCAGTACTTC
TRBV7-9	16	TRBD2	NA	TRBJ2-3	CASSPAGLAELDTQYF	TGTGCCAGCAGCCCGGCGGGACTAGCGGAGCTAGATACGCAGTATTTT
TRBV6-2/TRBV6-3	15	TRBD2	NA	TRBJ2-7	CASSYATSGVYEQYF	TGTGCCAGCAGTTACGCCACTAGCGGGGTTTACGAGCAGTACTTC